The 19 T cell receptor beta chains presented below share a single source sample, sequenced in a study of cytomegalovirus exposure and HLA in healthy donors. A multiplex PCR was run with 60 Vbeta primers and 13 Jbeta primers. TCRdb's copy holds only in-frame clones and misses some; the assay was immunoSEQ multiplex PCR. Among some 97,000 clones listed, 79% were seen once. Sequencing used PBMCs. These receptors were taken from a female donor in good health and CMV-seropositive.

There are a few counts of this clone. J is TRBJ1-3 and V is TRBV7-9, with D unclear. CDR1 SEHNR and CDR2 FQNEAQ come from the germline V gene (reference sequence). This CDR3 has 14 amino acids. V was pared by 4 bases and J by 0 bases, with 7 bases between. The CDR3 DNA reads TGTGCCAGCAGCTCCCCGTCCTCTGGAAACACCATATATTTT. Protein sequence: CASSSPSSGNTIYF.

This rearrangement joins TRBV18 to TRBJ2-1, with 11 positions matching TRBD1. The trim removed 0 bases at V and 3 bases at J, leaving 1 base unmatched. There are 16 residues in the CDR3. Germline V gives CDR1 KGHSH, CDR2 LQKENI. CDR3 nucleotide sequence: TGTGCCAGCTCACCACCCGGGACAGGGGGCTACAATGAGCAGTTCTTC. It encodes CASSPPGTGGYNEQFF.

The gene calls are TRBV28 and TRBJ2-7, with 11 nucleotides matching TRBD1. This CDR3 has 15 residues. Germline V gene data show CDR1 as MDHEN and CDR2 as SYDVKM. The ends lost 1 base at V and 4 bases at J; junction bases unmatched: 3. CDR3 residues: CASSLSDRGLYEQYF. The CDR3 DNA follows: TGTGCCAGCAGTTTATCGGACAGGGGGCTTTACGAGCAGTACTTC.

This clone has a handful of counts. The V call is TRBV30, the J call TRBJ2-1, with 12 positions matching TRBD2. The germline V gene has CDR1 GTSNPN and CDR2 SVGIG (reference sequence). V lost 0 bases to trimming and J lost 3 bases; unmatched junction nucleotides: 6. The CDR3 is 17 residues long. CDR3 sequence reads: CAWSVLLAGGDYNEQFF. The CDR3 DNA reads as TGTGCCTGGAGTGTACTCCTAGCGGGGGGGGACTACAATGAGCAGTTCTTC. The full variable domain, in which reference TRBV30 and TRBJ2-1 provide the parts outside the CDR3, is SQTIHQWPATLVQPVGSPLSLECTVEGTSNPNLYWYRQAAGRGLQLLFYSVGIGQISSEVPQNLSASRPQDRQFILSSKKLLLSDSGFYLCAWSVLLAGGDYNEQFFGPGTRLTVL.

CDR3 sequence reads: CASSWQTSGTYNEQFF. The CDR3 DNA reads TGCGCCAGCAGCTGGCAGACTAGCGGTACCTACAATGAGCAGTTCTTC. This chain connects TRBV5-1 to TRBJ2-1, with TRBD2 identical over 9 bases. Germline trimming cut 3 bases from V and 2 bases from J; bases unmatched to any gene: 6. Per the germline V gene, CDR1 is SGHRS and CDR2 is YFSETQ. The CDR3 sequence is 16 residues long.

Comments on this clone: At one end the junction does not follow the germline gene, possibly because of a read error. The genes are TRBV7-9 and TRBJ1-6; 7 bases are a match to TRBD1. The CDR3 loop spans 14 amino acids. CDR1 SEHNR and CDR2 FQNEAQ come from the germline V gene (reference sequence). The CDR3 loop reads CSSSPTGQNSPLHF. The CDR3 DNA is TGTTCCAGCAGCCCGACAGGGCAAAATTCACCCCTCCACTTT.

This clone was seen more than once but under ten times. The J gene is TRBJ2-3, the V gene TRBV11-2; D uncertain. Trimming left V 0 bases short and J 8 bases short, with 12 bases between. The CDR3 has 14 amino acids. CDR1 is SGHAT and CDR2 is FQNNGV in the germline V gene. DNA of the CDR3: TGTGCCAGCAGCTTAGACCCCAGCGCTGGTACGCAGTATTTT. Its protein is CASSLDPSAGTQYF.

The V gene is TRBV5-1, the J gene TRBJ2-1, with D maybe TRBD1 (6 bases). The CDR3 loop spans 15 amino acids. Between the trimmed V and J ends, which lost 4 bases and 5 bases, there was a span of 16 bases. CDR1 and CDR2 from the germline V gene are SGHRS and YFSETQ. CDR3 protein: CASSPTAGVDNEQFF. The CDR3 DNA follows: TGCGCCAGCAGCCCGACCGCAGGGGTCGACAATGAGCAGTTCTTC.

The chain uses TRBV13 and TRBJ2-5, with 13 bases aligning to TRBD2. The DNA end favors TRBJ2-7, so the J call may be wrong. CDR1 and CDR2 (germline): PRHDT, FYEKMQ (reference sequence). This CDR3 comprises 17 residues. The CDR3 reads CASSLGGLAGALYEQYF. CDR3 DNA sequence: TGTGCCAGCAGCTTAGGCGGACTAGCGGGGGCACTCTACGAGCAGTACTTC.

A few counts support this clone. A junction end diverges from the germline sequence, so it may reflect a read error. The chain combines TRBV19 with TRBJ2-6; TRBD1 agrees at 8 bases. Germline V gives CDR1 LNHDA, CDR2 SQIVND (reference sequence). CDR3 length equals 20 residues. The CDR3 sequence: CASSTRAKTGASSGANGLTF. In DNA form, the CDR3 reads TGTGCCAGTAGTACGCGAGCTAAGACAGGGGCCAGCTCTGGGGCCAACGGCCTGACTTTC.

The genes are TRBV25-1 and TRBJ2-3; D perhaps matches TRBD2 (6 bases). From germline, CDR1 is MGHDK and CDR2 SYGVNS. The CDR3 runs to 14 residues. Trimming left V 2 bases short and J 2 bases short, with 8 bases between. CDR3 DNA sequence: TGTGCCAGCAGTGAAGGGGGGTCCACAGATACGCAGTATTTT. This sequence encodes CASSEGGSTDTQYF.

The rearrangement uses TRBV18 and TRBJ1-3; 9 bases are a match to TRBD1. CDR1 is KGHSH, CDR2 LQKENI, per germline. The V gene end was trimmed by 4 bases and the J gene end by 2 bases; junction bases not matched to a gene: 6. The CDR3 is made up of 16 amino acids. The CDR3 DNA reads TGTGCCAGCTCACTCCGGGACAGGGTCGCTGGAAACACCATATATTTT. Translation gives CASSLRDRVAGNTIYF.

The CDR3 sequence is CASSPPSRAPYEQYF. CDR3 nucleotide sequence: TGTGCCAGCTCACCTCCTTCGAGGGCCCCCTACGAGCAGTACTTC. This chain joins TRBV18 and TRBJ2-7; D possibly corresponds to TRBD2 (5 bases). Germline V gene data show CDR1 as KGHSH and CDR2 as LQKENI. This CDR3 contains 15 residues. V was shortened by 3 bases and J by 2 bases, with 14 bases between the two germline ends.

This rearrangement joins TRBV11-2 to TRBJ2-2; TRBD1 matches 11 bases. Trimming cost V 5 bases and J 7 bases; bases outside gene matches: 9. The CDR3 covers 16 residues. Germline CDR1 SGHAT, CDR2 FQNNGV. For the CDR3, the DNA is TGTGCCAGCAGCCACTCGGGACAGGGGGGAATCGGGGAGCTGTTTTTT. Translation: CASSHSGQGGIGELFF.

The V and J genes are TRBV27 and TRBJ2-5; TRBD2 aligns across 14 bases. The length of the CDR3 is 17 residues. After removal of 7 bases from V and 1 base from J, the junction contained 8 bases not matched to a gene. Per germline, CDR1 MNHEY and CDR2 SMNVEV (reference sequence). The CDR3 loop reads CASNFGTSGGSQETQYF. CDR3 DNA sequence: TGTGCCAGCAATTTCGGGACTAGCGGGGGTAGCCAAGAGACCCAGTACTTC.

In DNA, the CDR3 is TGTGCCTGGAGTTATGGGGGCGGTGAAAAACTGTTTTTT. This sequence encodes CAWSYGGGEKLFF. The rearrangement links TRBV30 to TRBJ1-4; possibly TRBD1 for D (6 bases). The germline V and J ends were trimmed by 2 bases and 7 bases, with 11 bases remaining between them. The CDR3 extends over 13 amino acids. Germline loops: CDR1 GTSNPN, CDR2 SVGIG (reference sequence). Full variable domain (missing parts from reference TRBV30 and TRBJ1-4): SQTIHQWPATLVQPVGSPLSLECTVEGTSNPNLYWYRQAAGRGLQLLFYSVGIGQISSEVPQNLSASRPQDRQFILSSKKLLLSDSGFYLCAWSYGGGEKLFFGSGTQLSVL.

The chain is built from TRBV19 and TRBJ2-2; 8 bases fit TRBD1. V was clipped by 5 bases and J by 5 bases; unmatched bases: 13. The germline gives CDR1 LNHDA, CDR2 SQIVND (reference sequence). This CDR3 region has 17 residues. The CDR3 bases are TGTGCCAGTAGTTTAACCGAGCGGACAGGGTGGACCGGGGAGCTGTTTTTT. It translates to CASSLTERTGWTGELFF.

In its sample, this clone was seen a few times. The J gene is TRBJ1-1, the V gene TRBV29-1, with D possibly matching TRBD1 (5 bases). CDR1 is SQVTM and CDR2 is ANQGSEA in the germline V gene. This CDR3 has 12 amino acids. V shed 5 bases and J shed 5 bases, with 12 bases lying between them. DNA of the CDR3: TGCAGCGTTAGGGGAATGCGGACTGAAGCTTTCTTT. As protein: CSVRGMRTEAFF.

V usage is TRBV19 and J usage is TRBJ2-1; 11 nucleotides line up with TRBD2. CDR1 LNHDA and CDR2 SQIVND come from the germline V gene (reference sequence). The V and J ends lost 5 bases and 1 base, in that order; junction bases with no gene match: 25. CDR3 size: 23 residues. CDR3 in amino acids: CASSHRHTTGLAAAFVSYNEQFF. CDR3 nucleotides: TGTGCCAGTAGTCATCGCCACACGACGGGACTAGCGGCTGCGTTTGTATCCTACAATGAGCAGTTCTTC. The full variable domain, completed using reference TRBV19 and TRBJ2-1, is DGGITQSPKYLFRKEGQNVTLSCEQNLNHDAMYWYRQDPGQGLRLIYYSQIVNDFQKGDIAEGYSVSREKKESFPLTVTSAQKNPTAFYLCASSHRHTTGLAAAFVSYNEQFFGPGTRLTVL.